The rows below give T cell receptor beta chains drawn from one sample of a study of blood T cell repertoires in COVID-19. The method was immunoSEQ multiplex PCR; TCRdb's version includes in-frame clones alone and lacks a portion of them. The data hold 150,000 to 200,000 clones, with 85% to 95% observed a single time. The sequenced sample consisted of peripheral blood. These receptors were taken from a woman aged 45 to 65 with acute or convalescent COVID-19. Both conserved end residues are part of each CDR3. The order of the fields is V gene, D gene, J gene, CDR3 protein, CDR3 DNA. D genes are given only for firm matches.

TRBV24-1	.	TRBJ2-1	CATSEYFTSSYNEQFF	TGTGCCACCAGTGAATATTTTACGAGCTCCTACAATGAGCAGTTCTTC
TRBV20-1	TRBD1	TRBJ2-7	CSASRGQGATYEQYF	TGCAGTGCTAGTAGGGGGCAGGGGGCAACCTACGAGCAGTACTTC
TRBV4-1	.	TRBJ1-4	CASSQGEANEKLFF	TGCGCCAGCAGCCAGGGAGAAGCTAATGAAAAACTGTTTTTT
TRBV6-5	.	TRBJ1-1	CASSYSVNTEAFF	TGTGCCAGCAGTTACTCCGTGAACACTGAAGCTTTCTTT
TRBV18	TRBD1	TRBJ1-6	CASSSGQGASGSPLHF	TGTGCCAGCTCATCGGGACAGGGGGCCTCCGGTTCACCCCTCCACTTT
TRBV6-5	TRBD1	TRBJ1-1	CASTKTGGTGTEAFF	TGTGCCAGCACTAAGACAGGGGGCACGGGCACTGAAGCTTTCTTT
TRBV6-1	.	TRBJ1-6	CASSEAWARNNSPLHF	TGTGCCAGCAGTGAAGCTTGGGCAAGAAATAATTCACCCCTCCACTTT
TRBV9	TRBD2	TRBJ2-5	CASSEKTSGFGETQYF	TGTGCCAGCAGCGAGAAGACTAGCGGTTTTGGAGAGACCCAGTACTTC
TRBV20-1	.	TRBJ1-1	CSATGNTEAFF	TGCAGTGCTACCGGGAACACTGAAGCTTTCTTT
TRBV6-2/TRBV6-3	.	TRBJ1-3	CASSLDTRGNTIYF	TGTGCCAGCAGTCTGGACACGCGCGGAAACACCATATATTTT
TRBV3-1/TRBV3-2	TRBD1	TRBJ1-2	CASSNGDSFGYTF	TGTGCCAGCTCAAATGGGGACAGCTTCGGCTACACCTTC
TRBV5-6	TRBD1	TRBJ2-6	CASSLPPGQGPSGANVLTF	TGTGCCAGCAGCTTGCCCCCGGGACAGGGGCCCTCTGGGGCCAACGTCCTGACTTTC
TRBV7-2	TRBD2	TRBJ2-3	CASSPRTSGRTDTQYF	TGTGCCAGCAGCCCCAGGACTAGCGGGAGAACAGATACGCAGTATTTT
TRBV7-9	TRBD2	TRBJ2-5	CASSNTSGGEETQYF	TGTGCCAGCAGCAATACTAGCGGGGGGGAAGAGACCCAGTACTTC
TRBV5-4	.	TRBJ2-6	CASSSPGERELVSGANVLTF	TGTGCCAGCAGCTCCCCGGGGGAACGGGAGTTGGTCTCTGGGGCCAACGTCCTGACTTTC
TRBV27	.	TRBJ2-1	CASSLPPTASSYNEQFF	TGTGCCAGCAGTTTGCCCCCGACAGCGAGCTCCTACAATGAGCAGTTCTTC
TRBV10-1	.	TRBJ2-5	CASSNGLRGTQYF	TGCGCCAGCAGTAACGGACTCCGAGGGACCCAGTACTTC